The next 14 T cell receptor beta chains were all read from a single sample in a study of human T cells and chemical hapten exposure. MiXCR was run by TCRdb on the RACE reads, yielding one entry per CDR3 protein. The data show more than 80,000 distinct CDR3 sequences, under 9% seen once. Described time point: patch test 1, 2 weeks after DPC sensitization. As for treatment: therapeutic diphenylcyclopropenone sensitization with weekly scalp DPC. The specimen was whole blood, collected in connection with sensitization to the hapten diphenylcyclopropenone (DPC). These receptors were obtained from a woman aged 30 to 39 with alopecia areata. Some clones in this sample may be carry-over from other donors' samples.

This clonotype has at least ten counts. V gene TRBV14 combines with J gene TRBJ1-2; D is perhaps TRBD1 (5 bases). CDR3 size: 15 residues. CDR1 is SGHDN and CDR2 is FVKESK in the germline V gene. With 0 bases removed from V and 2 bases from J, the gap between germline ends came to 10 bases. The CDR3 is CASSQERGGNYGYTF. For the CDR3, the DNA is TGTGCCAGCAGCCAAGAAAGGGGAGGAAACTATGGCTACACCTTC.

The J gene is TRBJ1-2, the V gene TRBV4-1, with TRBD1 matching 8 bases. Germline values: CDR1 MGHRA, CDR2 YSYEKL. The CDR3 sequence is 14 residues long. Losses at the gene ends were 1 base for V and 5 bases for J; bases not matched to a gene: 3. The CDR3 DNA follows: TGCGCCAGCAGCCAAGCAGGGGGCCCGTATGGCTACACCTTC. Translation: CASSQAGGPYGYTF.

The rearrangement joins TRBV5-5 to TRBJ1-5, with 8 bases identical to TRBD1. This CDR3 comprises 18 residues. V shed 4 bases, J shed 3 bases, and the junction held 15 bases outside the gene matches. CDR1 is SGHKS, CDR2 YYEKEE, per germline (reference sequence). The CDR3 sequence: CASSPAHRDRPFNQPQHF. In DNA, the CDR3 is TGTGCCAGCAGCCCAGCCCACCGGGACAGGCCATTCAATCAGCCCCAGCATTTT.

The V and J genes are TRBV20-1 and TRBJ1-1, with TRBD1 as a possible D gene (6 bases). Germline V gene sequence: CDR1 DFQATT, CDR2 SNEGSKA (reference sequence). V gave up 6 bases and J gave up 4 bases, with 15 bases separating them. This CDR3 has 13 amino acids. Here the CDR3 DNA reads TGCAGTGCGGGCGCAGGGGCGGGCACTGAAGCTTTCTTT. The encoded protein is CSAGAGAGTEAFF.

This clonotype was found many times. The V gene is TRBV7-9, the J gene TRBJ2-1; a possible D gene is TRBD2 (6 bases). Per germline, CDR1 SEHNR and CDR2 FQNEAQ (reference sequence). V was clipped by 3 bases and J by 0 bases, with 18 bases between them. The length of the CDR3 is 18 residues. CDR3 sequence reads: CASSFGSSVTSSYNEQFF. For the CDR3, the DNA is TGTGCCAGCAGCTTCGGTTCCTCTGTGACTAGCTCCTACAATGAGCAGTTCTTC.

This clonotype was seen repeatedly, ten times or more. The rearrangement joins TRBV20-1 to TRBJ1-2; weak D call: TRBD1 (5 bases). Germline V gene data show CDR1 as DFQATT and CDR2 as SNEGSKA (reference sequence). The CDR3 extends over 13 amino acids. In nucleotides, the CDR3 is TGCAGGCCAGAGCCTCGACAGCACTATGGCTACACCTTC. Protein sequence: CRPEPRQHYGYTF.

The chain employs TRBV19 and TRBJ2-2, with 12 bases matching TRBD2. CDR1 and CDR2 from the germline V gene are LNHDA and SQIVND (reference sequence). The CDR3 is 16 residues long. Trimming removed 2 bases from V and 6 bases from J; junction bases left unmatched: 4. In nucleotides, the CDR3 is TGTGCCAGTAGTATATCGACTAGCGGGGGACCCGGGGAGCTGTTTTTT. As protein: CASSISTSGGPGELFF.

This sequence joins TRBV20-1 and TRBJ1-1; 7 bases match TRBD1. The CDR3 loop spans 17 amino acids. The junction had 12 bases not matched to a gene; V was cut back by 0 bases and J by 2 bases. Per the germline V gene, CDR1 is DFQATT and CDR2 is SNEGSKA (reference sequence). CDR3 sequence: CSARDYRGDRSNTEAFF. The CDR3, as DNA: TGCAGTGCTAGAGATTACCGCGGGGACAGAAGTAACACTGAAGCTTTCTTT.

Concerning this clonotype itself: This clone may be a read error of a much larger clone one base away. The chain uses TRBV12-3 or TRBV12-4 and TRBJ2-1, with 8 bases matching TRBD1. The CDR3 runs 15 residues. Germline trimming cut 6 bases from V and 9 bases from J; bases unmatched to any gene: 13. The CDR3 protein is CASSPGQGCYGEQFF. The CDR3 nucleotides read TGTGCCAGCAGCCCCGGACAGGGCTGTTATGGTGAGCAGTTCTTC.

The gene calls are TRBV7-2 and TRBJ1-4, with TRBD1 identical over 7 bases. CDR3 length: 15 residues. The junction had 3 bases not matched to a gene; V was cut back by 0 bases and J by 5 bases. Germline CDR1 reads SGHTA; CDR2 reads FQGNSA. The CDR3 DNA is TGTGCCAGCAGCTTAGCGGGACAGAAGAATGAAAAACTGTTTTTT. Its translation is CASSLAGQKNEKLFF.

The J gene is TRBJ1-1, the V gene TRBV20-1, with 7 bases lining up with TRBD1. This CDR3 spans 16 amino acids. V dropped 3 bases and J dropped 4; count of bases not matched to a gene: 14. Germline V CDR1 and CDR2: DFQATT, SNEGSKA (reference sequence). The CDR3 DNA sequence: TGCAGTGCTAGGGCCGGACAGGTACTTTCGGGCACTGAAGCTTTCTTT. It specifies CSARAGQVLSGTEAFF.

This clonotype appeared many times. The chain combines TRBV20-1 with TRBJ1-1; possibly TRBD1 for D (5 bases). Trimming pared 5 bases from V and 5 bases from J, leaving 18 bases between. The V gene's germline CDR1 is DFQATT and CDR2 SNEGSKA (reference sequence). The CDR3 consists of 14 residues. The CDR3 loop is CSASQGSKGTEAFF. CDR3 bases: TGCAGTGCTTCACAAGGTTCCAAGGGGACTGAAGCTTTCTTT.

This clonotype was recorded at least ten times. V gene TRBV12-3 or TRBV12-4 combines with J gene TRBJ2-1, with D perhaps given as TRBD1 or TRBD2 (5 bases each). The V gene lost 3 bases and the J gene lost 10 bases, with 22 bases spanning the gap. The CDR3 is 16 residues long. CDR3 DNA: TGTGCCAGCAGTTTCCCCCCCGGGACCTCAAGGGCCGAGCAGTTCTTC. Its protein product is CASSFPPGTSRAEQFF.

This clonotype was counted only a few times. J is TRBJ2-6 and V is TRBV12-3 or TRBV12-4; the match to TRBD2 covers 12 bases. The CDR3 has 18 residues. Trimming cost V 6 bases and J 0 bases; bases outside gene matches: 6. The CDR3, as DNA: TGTGCCAGCAGACTCGGACTAGCGGGGAGCTCTGGGGCCAACGTCCTGACTTTC. Translated, it gives CASRLGLAGSSGANVLTF.